The next 27 T cell receptor beta chains were all read from a single sample in a study of identical twins. TCRdb itself ran the 5' RACE reads through MiXCR, one entry per CDR3 protein. This sample yields around 1.7 million distinct CDR3 sequences, of which around 33% are seen a single time; around 0.3% belongs to the top ten. Sequenced material: cord blood. Receptors originate from a newborn girl in good health.

This clonotype was recorded a few times. This chain joins TRBV5-1 and TRBJ2-3; D gene uncertain. The ends were cut back, 0 bases at V and 2 bases at J, with 7 bases in the middle. The CDR3 runs 14 residues. Germline V lookup: CDR1 SGHRS, CDR2 YFSETQ. The CDR3 nucleotides read TGCGCCAGCAGCTTGGAAGATGCCACAGATACGCAGTATTTT. Amino acid sequence: CASSLEDATDTQYF.

Comment on this clonotype: The junction shows a germline mismatch at one end, possibly a read error. The chain links TRBV10-3 to TRBJ1-1; 8 bases match TRBD1. There are 13 residues in the CDR3. Looked up from germline, CDR1 is ENHRY and CDR2 is SYGVKD. The CDR3 region is CAAFGTGDTETFF. CDR3 DNA: TGTGCCGCCTTTGGGACAGGCGACACTGAAACTTTCTTT.

The chain couples TRBV29-1 to TRBJ2-3; 8 bases match TRBD2. V lost 4 bases, J lost 2 bases, and 5 bases stayed unmatched. The CDR3 length is 14 residues. Germline V gene sequence: CDR1 SQVTM, CDR2 ANQGSEA. The CDR3 coding sequence is TGCAGCGTTGGTCCGGGAGGGTACACAGATACGCAGTATTTT. Translated, it gives CSVGPGGYTDTQYF.

The chain combines TRBV19 with TRBJ2-4; D perhaps matches TRBD1 (6 bases). CDR3 length equals 16 residues. Germline CDR1 is LNHDA and CDR2 is SQIVND (reference sequence). V dropped 3 bases and J dropped 4 bases, with 16 bases sitting between them. The CDR3 nucleotides are TGTGCCAGTAGTATCAGTGCCAGGGGCCCTAAAAACATTCAGTACTTC. It encodes CASSISARGPKNIQYF.

V usage is TRBV12-3 or TRBV12-4 and J usage is TRBJ2-5, with D possibly TRBD2 on 5 matching bases. Trimming cost V 3 bases and J 4 bases, with 12 bases left between them. This CDR3 contains 14 residues. In DNA, the CDR3 is TGTGCCAGCAGTTTTGCCGAGGGCGCAGAGACCCAGTACTTC. Translating gives CASSFAEGAETQYF.

The gene calls are TRBV27 and TRBJ1-6, with unresolved D. V gave up 0 bases and J gave up 2 bases, with 2 bases separating them. Germline V lookup: CDR1 MNHEY, CDR2 SMNVEV (reference sequence). The CDR3 has 14 amino acids. Here the CDR3 reads CASSLSPYNSPLHF. CDR3 DNA: TGTGCCAGCAGTTTATCCCCCTATAATTCACCCCTCCACTTT.

In its sample, this clonotype was seen many times. V and J are TRBV3-1 and TRBJ2-3; 11 bases are a match to TRBD2. CDR1 LGHDT and CDR2 YNNKEL come from the germline V gene (reference sequence). The CDR3 consists of 15 residues. J was trimmed by 2 bases and V by 9 bases; bases with no gene match: 7. The CDR3 is CASGTSGLFTDTQYF. CDR3 sequence (DNA): TGTGCCAGTGGGACTAGCGGCCTCTTCACAGATACGCAGTATTTT.

This clonotype occurred once. The genes are TRBV27 and TRBJ2-3; 10 bases are shared with TRBD2. V dropped 5 bases and J dropped 2; count of bases not matched to a gene: 10. The CDR3 totals 17 residues. CDR1 is MNHEY and CDR2 is SMNVEV in the germline V gene (reference sequence). In DNA, the CDR3 is TGTGCCAGCAGTCCATGGTCTAGCGGGAGTTTCACAGATACGCAGTATTTT. This translates into CASSPWSSGSFTDTQYF.

This clonotype turned up a few times. The chain carries TRBV20-1 and TRBJ2-1; 8 nucleotides line up with TRBD2. The CDR3 runs 13 residues. The V segment lost 2 bases and the J segment 9 bases; nucleotides outside the gene matches: 6. The germline V gene encodes CDR1 DFQATT and CDR2 SNEGSKA (reference sequence). The CDR3 nucleotides read TGCAGTGCTAGAAAAGCGGGAGCGGGTGAGCAGTTCTTC. This gives the protein CSARKAGAGEQFF.

This clonotype was counted at least ten times. The rearrangement joins TRBV6-1 to TRBJ2-3; D is possibly TRBD1 (6 bases). The germline V and J ends were trimmed by 1 base and 0 bases, with 11 bases remaining between them. There are 16 residues in the CDR3. Germline loops: CDR1 MNHNS, CDR2 SASEGT. In DNA, the CDR3 is TGTGCCAGCAGTGAAGTACCGGGACATAGCACAGATACGCAGTATTTT. Amino acids: CASSEVPGHSTDTQYF.

The sample holds a few counts of this clonotype. This chain links TRBV20-1 with TRBJ1-2; 11 nucleotides line up with TRBD1. Germline V lookup: CDR1 DFQATT, CDR2 SNEGSKA (reference sequence). The CDR3 length is 17 residues. J was trimmed by 0 bases and V by 3 bases; bases with no gene match: 9. CDR3: CSARHRDRGKANYGYTF. The CDR3 region has the DNA TGCAGTGCTAGGCACCGGGACAGGGGGAAGGCTAACTATGGCTACACCTTC.

This clonotype appeared many times. The rearrangement uses TRBV12-3 or TRBV12-4 and TRBJ2-7, with 8 positions matching TRBD2. The V and J ends lost 4 bases and 0 bases, in that order; junction bases with no gene match: 8. The CDR3 runs to 16 residues. The CDR3 sequence: CASSSFFSGASYEQYF. The CDR3 DNA sequence: TGTGCCAGCAGTTCGTTCTTTAGCGGGGCCTCCTACGAGCAGTACTTC.

In this sample, this clonotype turned up a few times. The rearrangement uses TRBV20-1 and TRBJ2-3, with TRBD1 matching over 8 bases. This CDR3 spans 12 amino acids. With V trimmed by 4 bases and J by 6 bases, 3 bases remained unmatched. The germline CDR1 and CDR2 sequences are DFQATT and SNEGSKA (reference sequence). The CDR3 loop reads CSAKTGADTQYF. The CDR3 DNA is TGCAGTGCTAAGACAGGGGCCGATACGCAGTATTTT.

The chain is built from TRBV4-1 and TRBJ2-1; no definite D call. The V end lost 6 bases, the J end lost 15 bases, and 27 bases lay between the germline ends. This CDR3 is built from 15 residues. Germline values: CDR1 MGHRA, CDR2 YSYEKL. The CDR3: CASRQLLIGPEDLFF. The CDR3, as DNA: TGCGCCAGCAGACAACTACTAATAGGCCCCGAGGATCTGTTCTTC.

The rearrangement joins TRBV4-2 to TRBJ1-1, with unresolved D. The ends were cut back, 0 bases at V and 7 bases at J, with 12 bases in the middle. The CDR3 loop spans 14 amino acids. Germline V gene lookup returns CDR1 LGHNA and CDR2 YNFKEQ. CDR3 amino acids: CASSQDVSGIEAFF. Here the CDR3 DNA reads TGTGCCAGCAGCCAAGATGTTTCGGGGATTGAAGCTTTCTTT.

The chain couples TRBV29-1 to TRBJ1-2; maybe TRBD1 (6 bases). V was pared by 5 bases and J by 8 bases, with 15 bases between. This CDR3 is built from 12 residues. In germline, CDR1 is SQVTM, CDR2 ANQGSEA. The CDR3 is CSVIRTEEGYTF. The CDR3 DNA is TGCAGCGTTATCCGGACAGAGGAGGGCTACACCTTC.

The chain links TRBV7-2 to TRBJ2-3; TRBD2 agrees at 7 bases. Trimming took 1 base from V and 6 from J; bases not matched to a gene: 10. Germline lookup yields CDR1 SGHTA and CDR2 FQGNSA. This CDR3 has 16 amino acids. The CDR3 sequence: CASSLDLAVHGDTQYF. The CDR3 coding sequence is TGTGCCAGCAGCTTAGACCTAGCGGTGCATGGGGATACGCAGTATTTT. Using reference TRBV7-2 and TRBJ2-3 for the parts outside the CDR3, the full variable domain is GAGVSQSPSNKVTEKGKDVELRCDPISGHTALYWYRQSLGQGLEFLIYFQGNSAPDKSGLPSDRFSAERTGGSVSTLTIQRTQQEDSAVYLCASSLDLAVHGDTQYFGPGTRLTVL.

The CDR3 nucleotides read TGTGCCAGCAGACGACTAGCGGGAGGTGGTGAGCAGTTCTTC. Its translation is CASRRLAGGGEQFF. V gene TRBV12-3 or TRBV12-4 combines with J gene TRBJ2-1; 13 nucleotides match TRBD2. This CDR3 region has 14 residues. Trimming cost V 6 bases and J 9 bases; bases outside gene matches: 5.

CDR3 sequence (DNA): TGTGCCAGCAGCTCCCCTTTGCGGGGGGTCTACAATGAGCAGTACTTC. Translated, it gives CASSSPLRGVYNEQYF. This chain connects TRBV11-2 to TRBJ2-1, with 8 bases identical to TRBD2. The better agreement between TRBJ2-7 and the DNA end casts doubt on the J call. The CDR3 has 16 amino acids. Germline CDR1 reads SGHAT; CDR2 reads FQNNGV.

The V gene is TRBV20-1, the J gene TRBJ1-4; weak D call: TRBD1 (6 bases). There are 16 residues in the CDR3. Germline CDR1 and CDR2: DFQATT and SNEGSKA (reference sequence). Trimming pared 3 bases from V and 3 bases from J, leaving 17 bases between. CDR3 bases: TGCAGTGCTAGGTCAGGGGCCTCTCGAGCTAATGAAAAACTGTTTTTT. It codes for CSARSGASRANEKLFF.

J is TRBJ2-5 and V is TRBV28, with 9 bases matching TRBD2. There are 15 residues in the CDR3. Per the germline V gene, CDR1 is MDHEN and CDR2 is SYDVKM. After removal of 4 bases from V and 4 bases from J, the junction contained 7 bases not matched to a gene. The CDR3 sequence: CASSSLAGSAETQYF. The CDR3 bases are TGTGCCAGCAGTTCCCTAGCGGGATCGGCAGAGACCCAGTACTTC.

This clonotype was found a few times. The rearrangement uses TRBV6-2 or TRBV6-3 and TRBJ2-2; tentatively, D is TRBD1 (6 bases). The CDR3 runs to 15 residues. V lost 5 bases and J 3 bases, leaving 13 bases between the germline ends. The germline CDR1 and CDR2 sequences are MNHEY and SVGEGT. Here the CDR3 reads CASSPAGTYTGELFF. CDR3 DNA: TGTGCCAGCAGTCCGGCCGGGACATACACCGGGGAGCTGTTTTTT.

This chain uses TRBV7-8 with TRBJ2-1; D remains ambiguous. There are 15 residues in the CDR3. V was shortened by 6 bases and J by 8 bases, with 20 bases between the two germline ends. The V gene's germline CDR1 is SGHVS and CDR2 FQNEAQ. CDR3 sequence: CASRLRLGPRHEQFF. In nucleotides, the CDR3 is TGTGCCAGCAGGCTCCGTTTGGGCCCGAGGCATGAGCAGTTCTTC.

This clonotype was detected only a few times. The CDR3 loop reads CSAPPGGNYGYTF. The CDR3 coding sequence is TGCAGTGCTCCCCCGGGGGGTAACTATGGCTACACCTTC. The chain carries TRBV20-1 and TRBJ1-2, with D possibly being TRBD1 (5 bases). Trimming left V 5 bases short and J 1 base short, with 11 bases between. CDR1 is DFQATT, CDR2 SNEGSKA, per germline (reference sequence). This CDR3 has 13 residues.

The CDR3 here is CATSDYGDRGSGQPQHF. The CDR3 coding sequence is TGTGCCACCAGTGATTACGGGGACAGGGGCAGTGGTCAGCCCCAGCATTTT. This chain joins TRBV24-1 and TRBJ1-5, with 10 nucleotides matching TRBD1. With 2 bases clipped from V and 6 bases from J, the junction kept 9 bases outside the gene matches. The germline V gene encodes CDR1 KGHDR and CDR2 SFDVKD. CDR3 size: 17 residues.

The J gene is TRBJ1-6, the V gene TRBV2; 8 bases are shared with TRBD1. This CDR3 is 15 amino acids long. Germline CDR1 and CDR2: SNHLY and FYNNEI. J gave up 7 bases and V 5 bases, and 7 bases lay outside the gene matches. The CDR3 sequence: CASSTRDRLNSPLHF. The CDR3 coding sequence is TGTGCCAGCAGTACCCGGGACAGGCTAAATTCACCCCTCCACTTT.

This clonotype was seen once. V usage is TRBV29-1 and J usage is TRBJ2-2, with 9 bases lining up with TRBD1. With V trimmed by 7 bases and J by 1 base, 7 bases remained unmatched. Germline values: CDR1 SQVTM, CDR2 ANQGSEA. This CDR3 has 15 amino acids. CDR3 in amino acids: CSGTGTGKNTGELFF. As DNA, the CDR3 is TGCAGCGGCACCGGGACAGGGAAGAACACCGGGGAGCTGTTTTTT.